Reported below is one T cell receptor (beta chain). Antigen unknown. The data originate from a study of vaccination effects on CD4 cells after COVID-19. This table comes from immunoSEQ multiplex PCR, and its TCRdb copy is limited to in-frame clones, with some not included. The sample holds under 45,000 clones, 65% to 80% seen once. Trimming took off 10 bases at V and 3 bases at J, with 15 bases between the two ends. This CDR3 has 13 residues. Prior to sequencing, the ViraFEST assay stimulated PBMC with viral peptide pools, which expanded the antigen-specific CD4+ T cells. The culture ran for roughly ten days, and then CD4+ T cells were isolated. Nucleocapsid antibodies stayed negative before and after vaccination, showing no earlier SARS-CoV-2 infection. Culturing of a few million PBMC per well took place with approximately 10 IU/ml IL-2 and about 10 ug/ml peptides.

The sample in question was CD4+ T cells from PBMCs cultured with HCoV-NL63 spike peptides, obtained before COVID-19 vaccination. The TCR originated in a human donor who received a COVID-19 vaccine. The chain links TRBV23-1 to TRBJ2-5; D gene unclear. TRBV23-1 falls under the ORF class, with uncertain function. This CDR3 reads CAINPRPEETQYF. CDR3 nucleotide sequence: TGCGCCATCAACCCTAGGCCAGAAGAGACCCAGTACTTC.